The 31 T cell receptor beta chains given below trace back to one sample, sequenced in a study of regulatory T cells in long-lasting Graves disease. Stated time point: newly diagnosed GD, antithyroid drugs for less than 3 months. The TCR library was made from RNA extracted from PBMCs. For TCR beta, libraries came from iRepertoire HTBI primers and Arm-PCR of CDR3 regions. TCRdb re-called the multiplex PCR reads through MiXCR, storing one row per CDR3 protein. The sample lists fewer than 550,000 distinct CDR3 sequences; 15% to 20% were seen once. These same records also appear under a second study, on T cells in Graves' hyperthyroidism and ophthalmopathy.

The sequenced sample was peripheral blood mononuclear cells (PBMCs), obtained at new diagnosis, from a patient treated with antithyroid drugs. These receptors were taken from a woman aged 35-65 years with Graves disease.

This clonotype has ten or more counts. The gene calls are TRBV28 and TRBJ1-1; tentative D call: TRBD1 (5 bases). The CDR3 consists of 15 residues. Germline assignment: CDR1 MDHEN and CDR2 SYDVKM. V was pared by 4 bases and J by 10 bases, with 22 bases between. CDR3 DNA sequence: TGTGCCAGCAGTTCCCCAGGGAGGGTGCTTTCGCGAGCTTTCTTT. This translates into CASSSPGRVLSRAFF.

A word on this clonotype: This may be a read error, as it is one base from a much larger clone. The V and J genes are TRBV27 and TRBJ1-5; D is ambiguous. Per germline, CDR1 MNHEY and CDR2 SMNVEV (reference sequence). The CDR3 has 13 residues. This CDR3 reads CASSRISNQPRHF. CDR3 nucleotide sequence: TGTGCCAGCAGTAGGATTAGCAATCAGCCCCGGCATTTT.

V usage is TRBV19 and J usage is TRBJ1-2; D is unclear. CDR3 length equals 14 residues. Germline lookup yields CDR1 LNHDA and CDR2 SQIVND (reference sequence). V dropped 1 base and J dropped 5 bases, with 11 bases sitting between them. CDR3 bases: TGTGCCAGTAGTATAGGGACTTCTCCGTATGGCTACACCTTC. The encoded protein is CASSIGTSPYGYTF.

The table lists this clonotype with a few counts. This sequence may be a read error, since a much larger clone differs from it by one base. This sequence joins TRBV24-1 and TRBJ2-7; no firm D call. Between the trimmed V and J ends, which lost 1 base and 3 bases, there was a span of 15 bases. Germline V gene sequence: CDR1 KGHDR, CDR2 SFDVKD. This CDR3 is built from 16 residues. CDR3: CATSDFPPPEIYEQYF. The CDR3 region has the DNA TGTGCCACCAGTGATTTCCCCCCTCCTGAGATCTACGAGCAGTACTTC.

This clonotype was seen ten or more times. The chain couples TRBV9 to TRBJ1-2; the D gene is possibly TRBD1 (5 bases). The CDR3 runs 15 residues. The germline V gene encodes CDR1 SGDLS and CDR2 YYNGEE. The germline V and J ends were trimmed by 4 bases and 3 bases, with 16 bases remaining between them. CDR3 loop: CASSSPGRLYYGYTF. The CDR3, as DNA: TGTGCCAGCAGCTCGCCAGGGAGATTATACTATGGCTACACCTTC.

This rearrangement joins TRBV7-9 to TRBJ2-7; the D gene could be TRBD1 or TRBD2 (5 bases each). Germline loops: CDR1 SEHNR, CDR2 FQNEAQ (reference sequence). This CDR3 comprises 14 residues. V was trimmed by 5 bases and J by 1 base, leaving 12 bases between them. In nucleotides, the CDR3 is TGTGCCAGCAGCCAACTCGGGGCTTCCTACGAGCAGTACTTC. It encodes CASSQLGASYEQYF.

The chain carries TRBV19 and TRBJ1-5; D is uncertain. This CDR3 has 12 amino acids. Germline V lookup: CDR1 LNHDA, CDR2 SQIVND (reference sequence). V lost 10 bases and J lost 5, with 12 bases in between. The CDR3 DNA is TGTGCCACCGCAGAAAACTATCAGCCCCAGCATTTT. It yields the protein CATAENYQPQHF.

This clonotype was seen ten or more times. The V and J genes are TRBV5-1 and TRBJ2-1; 14 nucleotides agree with TRBD2. The germline V gene has CDR1 SGHRS and CDR2 YFSETQ. The J segment lost 9 bases and the V segment lost 4 bases, leaving 3 bases of the junction unmatched. This CDR3 spans 14 amino acids. Written as DNA, the CDR3 is TGCGCCAGCAGCCGGACTAGCGGGGGGATTGAGCAGTTCTTC. Protein product: CASSRTSGGIEQFF.

This clonotype showed up just a few times. The V and J genes are TRBV19 and TRBJ1-5; TRBD1 is a possible D gene (5 bases). Germline assignment: CDR1 LNHDA and CDR2 SQIVND (reference sequence). This CDR3 has 15 residues. With 6 bases removed from V and 2 bases from J, the gap between germline ends came to 14 bases. The CDR3 coding sequence is TGTGCCAGTAGCGAGACTGGGGGGGGCAATCAGCCCCAGCATTTT. Its protein product is CASSETGGGNQPQHF.

This clonotype was observed at least ten times. V usage is TRBV30 and J usage is TRBJ1-5; no firm D call. V was pared by 0 bases and J by 9 bases, with 12 bases between. The germline CDR1 and CDR2 sequences are GTSNPN and SVGIG (reference sequence). This CDR3 region has 13 residues. CDR3: CAWSVTALGPQHF. The CDR3 DNA is TGTGCCTGGAGTGTAACCGCGCTCGGGCCCCAGCATTTT.

This clonotype was recorded at least ten times. The chain couples TRBV12-5 to TRBJ2-3; tentative D call: TRBD2 (5 bases). This CDR3 has 16 amino acids. Trimming took off 3 bases at V and 2 bases at J, with 15 bases between the two ends. CDR1 LGHNT and CDR2 FRNRAP come from the germline V gene. This chain's CDR3 is CASGFFRRRDTDTQYF. In DNA form, the CDR3 reads TGTGCTAGTGGTTTTTTCAGGAGGCGAGACACAGATACGCAGTATTTT.

This clonotype was found many times. V is TRBV20-1 and J is TRBJ1-2; TRBD1 is a possible D gene (5 bases). Germline V gene data show CDR1 as DFQATT and CDR2 as SNEGSKA (reference sequence). This CDR3 contains 13 residues. Trimming took off 6 bases at V and 4 bases at J, with 15 bases between the two ends. CDR3: CSASVQGSYGYTF. The CDR3, as DNA: TGCAGTGCGAGTGTGCAGGGTAGCTATGGCTACACCTTC.

This clonotype was picked up many times. The V gene is TRBV10-3, the J gene TRBJ2-1, with D unresolved. There are 13 residues in the CDR3. Trimming left V 4 bases short and J 0 bases short, with 4 bases between. The germline V gene has CDR1 ENHRY and CDR2 SYGVKD. The CDR3, as DNA: TGTGCCATCAGTGTGAGCTCCTACAATGAGCAGTTCTTC. It is translated as CAISVSSYNEQFF.

In its sample, this clonotype was seen many times. The rearrangement links TRBV30 to TRBJ1-1, with 9 bases fitting TRBD1. In germline, CDR1 is GTSNPN, CDR2 SVGIG (reference sequence). V was pared by 5 bases and J by 0 bases, with 1 base of the junction left unmatched. The CDR3 spans 13 residues. This CDR3 is CAWDRGMNTEAFF. CDR3 sequence (DNA): TGTGCCTGGGACAGGGGGATGAACACTGAAGCTTTCTTT.

The chain uses TRBV19 and TRBJ1-1; D perhaps matches TRBD1 (5 bases). V lost 1 base, J lost 4 bases, and 10 bases lay in between. Per germline, CDR1 LNHDA and CDR2 SQIVND (reference sequence). CDR3 size: 14 residues. CDR3 sequence (DNA): TGTGCCAGTAGTATAGGACAGTTGGGCACTGAAGCTTTCTTT. Translated, it gives CASSIGQLGTEAFF.

This clonotype has ten or more counts. V usage is TRBV6-1 and J usage is TRBJ2-5, with D perhaps TRBD2 (7 bases). Per germline, CDR1 MNHNS and CDR2 SASEGT. The CDR3 has 13 residues. Deletions cut 5 bases from V and 3 bases from J, with 10 bases between. The CDR3 here is CASSKGGEETQYF. CDR3 bases: TGTGCCAGCAGTAAAGGGGGGGAAGAGACCCAGTACTTC.

This sequence joins TRBV19 and TRBJ1-1; 7 nucleotides match TRBD1. This CDR3 has 16 residues. CDR1 and CDR2 (germline): LNHDA, SQIVND (reference sequence). Losses at the gene ends were 1 base for V and 11 bases for J; bases not matched to a gene: 16. In nucleotides, the CDR3 is TGTGCCAGTAGTATAGGCCGACAGGGTGTTCCACCCATTGCTTTCTTT. Protein sequence: CASSIGRQGVPPIAFF.

The genes are TRBV20-1 and TRBJ1-5, with 9 positions matching TRBD1. The CDR3 covers 13 residues. Germline V CDR1 and CDR2: DFQATT, SNEGSKA (reference sequence). J was trimmed by 6 bases and V by 5 bases; bases with no gene match: 5. The CDR3 coding sequence is TGCAGTGCTTTCGGGACAGGGAGTCAGCCCCAGCATTTT. It codes for CSAFGTGSQPQHF.

This clonotype was seen a handful of times. This rearrangement joins TRBV7-7 to TRBJ2-5, with TRBD2 as a possible D gene (6 bases). This CDR3 has 15 residues. Per germline, CDR1 SSHAT and CDR2 FNYEAQ (reference sequence). The CDR3 DNA reads TGTGCTAGCGGCCCGGGACGGATAATTGAAGAGACCCAGTACTTC. Translated: CASGPGRIIEETQYF.

In its sample, this clonotype was seen many times. This chain uses TRBV20-1 with TRBJ1-3; 8 bases agree with TRBD1. Germline values: CDR1 DFQATT, CDR2 SNEGSKA (reference sequence). This CDR3 has 14 residues. V lost 3 bases and J lost 4; bases outside the gene matches: 5. CDR3 sequence reads: CSARDRVSGNTIYF. Written as DNA, the CDR3 is TGCAGTGCTAGGGACAGGGTCTCGGGAAACACCATATATTTT.

About this clonotype itself: Since no conserved phenylalanine or tryptophan closes the CDR3, a read error is the likely cause. CDR3 sequence (DNA): TGTGCCAGCAGGTTCGGCAACAGTCTTAACTCACCCCTCCACCTT. Protein: CASRFGNSLNSPLHL. The gene calls are TRBV7-9 and TRBJ1-6; D gene ambiguous. Trimming stripped 6 bases from V and 10 bases from J, with 19 bases between. This CDR3 is built from 15 residues. Germline V lookup: CDR1 SEHNR, CDR2 FQNEAQ (reference sequence).

The chain is built from TRBV18 and TRBJ2-7; D is unresolved. Trimming removed 3 bases from V and 1 base from J, with 10 bases in between. CDR1 KGHSH and CDR2 LQKENI come from the germline V gene. This CDR3 region has 14 residues. CDR3 protein: CASSPSTDSYEQYF. The DNA of the CDR3 is TGTGCCAGCTCACCTTCCACAGATTCCTACGAGCAGTACTTC.

This clonotype appeared many times. V gene TRBV24-1 combines with J gene TRBJ1-5; 9 positions agree with TRBD1. Germline trimming cut 3 bases from V and 2 bases from J; bases unmatched to any gene: 7. In germline, CDR1 is KGHDR, CDR2 SFDVKD. There are 17 residues in the CDR3. As DNA, the CDR3 is TGTGCCACCAGTGATCCCGGGACAGGGAAGGGCAATCAGCCCCAGCATTTT. As protein: CATSDPGTGKGNQPQHF.

The sample holds many counts of this clonotype. V and J are TRBV3-1 and TRBJ1-3; the D is unclear. This CDR3 is 14 amino acids long. Germline assignment: CDR1 LGHDT and CDR2 YNNKEL (reference sequence). V lost 4 bases to trimming and J lost 5 bases, with 12 bases between them. CDR3 coding DNA: TGTGCCAGCAGCCCTTCTTGGTCAAGAAACACCATATATTTT. This codes for CASSPSWSRNTIYF.

This clonotype was detected ten times or more. This chain joins TRBV12-3 or TRBV12-4 and TRBJ1-5; D remains unclear. Deletions cut 7 bases from V and 0 bases from J, with 10 bases between. This CDR3 spans 14 amino acids. The CDR3, as DNA: TGTGCCAGCACCAAGGTATTTAGCAATCAGCCCCAGCATTTT. Its protein is CASTKVFSNQPQHF.

This clonotype was counted many times. The J gene is TRBJ2-3, the V gene TRBV5-1; TRBD2 is a possible D gene (5 bases). There are 16 residues in the CDR3. CDR1 SGHRS and CDR2 YFSETQ come from the germline V gene. The germline V and J ends were trimmed by 0 bases and 1 base, with 12 bases remaining between them. The CDR3 nucleotides are TGCGCCAGCAGCTTGGGAAGCGGAGCGGGCACAGATACGCAGTATTTT. This gives the protein CASSLGSGAGTDTQYF.

Remarks on this clonotype: Given a much more abundant clone one base away, this may be a read error. The chain recombines TRBV12-3 or TRBV12-4 with TRBJ2-3, with 11 bases fitting TRBD2. The CDR3 sequence is 17 residues long. V shed 6 bases and J 1 base; nucleotides not matched to a gene: 9. DNA of the CDR3: TGTGCCAGCAGCAAATTAGCGGGGGGGATTGGCACAGATACGCAGTATTTT. It codes for CASSKLAGGIGTDTQYF.

This clonotype was seen repeatedly, ten times or more. J is TRBJ2-2 and V is TRBV3-1; D remains ambiguous. The germline V and J ends were trimmed by 4 bases and 7 bases, with 7 bases remaining between them. The CDR3 sequence is 12 residues long. The germline V gene has CDR1 LGHDT and CDR2 YNNKEL (reference sequence). The chain's CDR3 is CASSRGGGELFF. CDR3 nucleotide sequence: TGTGCCAGCAGCCGGGGTGGCGGGGAGCTGTTTTTT.

This clonotype was detected ten times or more. The V call is TRBV5-1, the J call TRBJ2-5; D is perhaps TRBD1 (5 bases). The CDR3 has 15 residues. With 0 bases removed from V and 0 bases from J, the gap between germline ends came to 9 bases. Germline CDR1 SGHRS, CDR2 YFSETQ. The CDR3 region is CASSLVTANQETQYF. CDR3 DNA: TGCGCCAGCAGCTTGGTGACAGCCAACCAAGAGACCCAGTACTTC.

This clonotype has ten or more counts. This chain joins TRBV2 and TRBJ2-4; D uncertain. The germline V gene has CDR1 SNHLY and CDR2 FYNNEI. This CDR3 region has 15 residues. The ends were cut back, 0 bases at V and 6 bases at J, with 12 bases in the middle. The CDR3 protein is CASSEAQAEGNIQYF. CDR3 nucleotide sequence: TGTGCCAGCAGTGAAGCGCAGGCAGAAGGAAACATTCAGTACTTC.

In its sample, this clonotype was seen a few times. Here the CDR3 DNA reads TGTGCCAGCAGCTTAACCCCTTGGTACTCTGGAGACAGGGTTTTTACGGGCAATCAGCCCCAGCATTTT. The encoded protein is CASSLTPWYSGDRVFTGNQPQHF. The rearrangement links TRBV7-2 to TRBJ1-5, with 7 positions matching TRBD1. The CDR3 loop spans 23 amino acids. Germline-derived CDR1 and CDR2 are SGHTA and FQGNSA. Germline trimming cut 2 bases from V and 2 bases from J; bases unmatched to any gene: 27.